Each of the 23 T cell receptor beta chains below was sequenced from the same sample in a study of cytomegalovirus exposure and HLA in healthy donors. Using immunoSEQ multiplex PCR, the repertoire was profiled, and TCRdb retains in-frame clones only, with some absent. The sample comprises some 150,000 clones, approximately 89% of which are singletons, and approximately 2.4% rests with the top ten. Source material: PBMCs. The receptors were gathered from a man aged 18-30 years in good health and CMV-seropositive.

This chain links TRBV5-1 with TRBJ2-1; D is unresolved. V was shortened by 0 bases and J by 4 bases, with 14 bases between the two germline ends. There are 16 residues in the CDR3. Germline V lookup: CDR1 SGHRS, CDR2 YFSETQ. The chain's CDR3 is CASSLDVRLRYNEQFF. CDR3 nucleotides: TGCGCCAGCAGCTTGGATGTACGTTTGAGATACAATGAGCAGTTCTTC.

Details on this clone: At one end, the junction sequence differs from germline, possibly due to a read error. This chain uses TRBV7-2 with TRBJ2-5; D gene uncertain. The CDR3 contains 12 residues. Looked up from germline, CDR1 is SGHTA and CDR2 is FQGNSA. The CDR3 bases are TGTGCCAGCAGCTTATACCAGGAGACCCAGTACTTC. This translates into CASSLYQETQYF.

The count of this clone is one. This sequence joins TRBV5-4 and TRBJ1-1, with D unresolved. CDR3 length: 14 residues. With 3 bases removed from V and 5 bases from J, the gap between germline ends came to 14 bases. Germline V gene data show CDR1 as SGHNT and CDR2 as YYREEE (reference sequence). The CDR3 sequence is CASSYMSRETEAFF. CDR3 DNA sequence: TGTGCCAGCAGCTATATGTCCCGGGAGACTGAAGCTTTCTTT.

V and J are TRBV29-1 and TRBJ1-1, with a weak D call TRBD1 (5 bases). V lost 7 bases, J lost 5 bases, and 20 bases lay in between. Germline CDR1 SQVTM, CDR2 ANQGSEA. The CDR3 totals 14 residues. The CDR3 bases are TGCAGCGCCCTTAGGACACCCCTGGGGACTGAAGCTTTCTTT. Translation: CSALRTPLGTEAFF.

The chain uses TRBV6-5 and TRBJ1-2; a weak D match, TRBD1 (5 bases). CDR1 and CDR2 from the germline V gene are MNHEY and SVGAGI. Trimming pared 2 bases from V and 4 bases from J, leaving 14 bases between. The CDR3 loop spans 15 amino acids. The CDR3 DNA reads as TGTGCCAGCAGTTACGACGGCAGGGAAATCTATGGCTACACCTTC. Translated: CASSYDGREIYGYTF.

This rearrangement joins TRBV7-6 to TRBJ2-5; the D is unclear. The CDR3 contains 11 residues. V was cut by 4 bases and J by 7 bases, with 7 bases left in between. The V gene's germline CDR1 is SGHVS and CDR2 FNYEAQ. The CDR3 DNA reads TGTGCCAGCAGCTATAGCCGGACCCAGTACTTC. Translation: CASSYSRTQYF.

V is TRBV5-1 and J is TRBJ2-5; 9 bases match TRBD2. V was clipped by 9 bases and J by 5 bases; unmatched bases: 8. Germline V gene data show CDR1 as SGHRS and CDR2 as YFSETQ. This CDR3 has 13 amino acids. CDR3 nucleotide sequence: TGCGCCACTTACGGGACTAGCAAGGAGACCCAGTACTTC. As protein: CATYGTSKETQYF.

In DNA form, the CDR3 reads TGTGCCAGCAGTCTCCTTCAGGGTTTGGATGAGCAGTTCTTC. It translates to CASSLLQGLDEQFF. This rearrangement joins TRBV28 to TRBJ2-1, with D possibly being TRBD1 (5 bases). Germline V gives CDR1 MDHEN, CDR2 SYDVKM. V shed 5 bases and J shed 8 bases, with 16 bases lying between them. The CDR3 has 14 residues.

The chain joins TRBV9 to TRBJ2-2; 7 nucleotides align to TRBD2. Germline values: CDR1 SGDLS, CDR2 YYNGEE. J was trimmed by 6 bases and V by 0 bases; bases with no gene match: 5. The CDR3 covers 15 residues. CDR3 bases: TGTGCCAGCAGCGTAGATGGGAGGGGAGCCGGGGAGCTGTTTTTT. It yields the protein CASSVDGRGAGELFF. The full variable domain, its missing parts supplied by reference TRBV9 and TRBJ2-2, is DSGVTQTPKHLITATGQRVTLRCSPRSGDLSVYWYQQSLDQGLQFLIQYYNGEERAKGNILERFSAQQFPDLHSELNLSSLELGDSALYFCASSVDGRGAGELFFGEGSRLTVL.

The chain carries TRBV15 and TRBJ2-7; 8 bases match TRBD1. Germline values: CDR1 LNHNV, CDR2 YYDKDF (reference sequence). Trimming removed 0 bases from V and 1 base from J; junction bases left unmatched: 2. There are 15 residues in the CDR3. The CDR3 is CATSRDQGASYEQYF. The CDR3 nucleotides are TGTGCCACCAGCAGAGATCAGGGGGCATCCTACGAGCAGTACTTC.

This clone was counted once. The rearrangement uses TRBV2 and TRBJ2-3; D is unclear. The CDR3 spans 15 residues. In germline, CDR1 is SNHLY, CDR2 FYNNEI. V was shortened by 4 bases and J by 4 bases, with 15 bases between the two germline ends. CDR3 region: CASSGRLLGADTQYF. For the CDR3, the DNA is TGTGCCAGCAGTGGACGCCTTTTGGGCGCAGATACGCAGTATTTT.

The J gene is TRBJ1-1, the V gene TRBV5-6; no clear D. Trimming left V 0 bases short and J 5 bases short, with 14 bases between. The germline V gene has CDR1 SGHDT and CDR2 YYEEEE. The CDR3 totals 15 residues. The CDR3 protein is CASSLARVLETEAFF. The DNA for the CDR3 is TGTGCCAGCAGCTTGGCCCGGGTTCTCGAAACTGAAGCTTTCTTT.

This chain uses TRBV12-5 with TRBJ2-1; D uncertain. This CDR3 is built from 12 residues. Germline assignment: CDR1 LGHNT and CDR2 FRNRAP. The V end was cut by 6 bases, the J end by 5 bases, with 8 bases between. The CDR3 is CASGTRNNEQFF. The CDR3 nucleotides are TGTGCTAGTGGCACCAGGAACAATGAGCAGTTCTTC.

This chain connects TRBV30 to TRBJ1-2; TRBD1 agrees at 8 bases. CDR3 size: 15 residues. With 6 bases clipped from V and 4 bases from J, the junction kept 13 bases outside the gene matches. Germline CDR1 is GTSNPN and CDR2 is SVGIG (reference sequence). The CDR3 region has the DNA TGTGCCTGCCCCAGAGACGACAGGGGTTCCTATGGCTACACCTTC. It encodes CACPRDDRGSYGYTF.

This CDR3 reads CASTVEGIGYGYTF. In nucleotides, the CDR3 is TGTGCCAGTACCGTGGAGGGCATAGGGTATGGCTACACCTTC. The chain employs TRBV19 and TRBJ1-2; D remains unclear. There are 14 residues in the CDR3. Trimming cost V 7 bases and J 5 bases, with 17 bases left between them. CDR1 is LNHDA, CDR2 SQIVND, per germline (reference sequence).

This chain connects TRBV5-3 to TRBJ1-2; D perhaps matches TRBD1 (5 bases). TRBV5-3 belongs to the ORF category, with a function that is uncertain. CDR3 length equals 12 residues. With 5 bases removed from V and 10 bases from J, the gap between germline ends came to 15 bases. The CDR3 coding sequence is TGTGCCAGAAGAAGCGCGACAGCTTACTACACCTTC. It is translated as CARRSATAYYTF.

The chain carries TRBV29-1 and TRBJ2-7; tentatively, D is TRBD1 (6 bases). V was shortened by 2 bases and J by 4 bases, with 12 bases between the two germline ends. This CDR3 comprises 13 residues. Germline CDR1 is SQVTM and CDR2 is ANQGSEA. The CDR3: CSVEPQGGYEQYF. The DNA of the CDR3 is TGCAGCGTTGAACCACAGGGTGGGTACGAGCAGTACTTC.

The chain uses TRBV14 and TRBJ1-1; possible D gene TRBD1, 6 bases. Trimming took off 3 bases at V and 5 bases at J, with 19 bases between the two ends. CDR1 and CDR2 from the germline V gene are SGHDN and FVKESK. CDR3 length equals 16 residues. The CDR3 region is CASSQGDIHLGTEAFF. The CDR3 coding sequence is TGTGCCAGCAGCCAGGGGGACATCCACTTGGGGACTGAAGCTTTCTTT.

The V and J genes are TRBV7-3 and TRBJ2-2, with 7 positions matching TRBD2. The CDR3 covers 16 residues. In germline, CDR1 is SGHTA, CDR2 FQGTGA. The trim removed 1 base at V and 6 bases at J, leaving 8 bases unmatched. DNA of the CDR3: TGTGCCAGCAGCTTAATGGCGGGAGAGGGAGCCGGGGAGCTGTTTTTT. Translating it yields CASSLMAGEGAGELFF.

The chain links TRBV5-1 to TRBJ2-3, with TRBD1 matching over 7 bases. The junction had 9 bases not matched to a gene; V was cut back by 0 bases and J by 5 bases. This CDR3 region has 16 residues. Germline V gives CDR1 SGHRS, CDR2 YFSETQ. The DNA of the CDR3 is TGCGCCAGCAGCTTGGAAGGTCGGCAGGGGGTAGATACGCAGTATTTT. It codes for CASSLEGRQGVDTQYF.

The CDR3 nucleotides are TGCGCCAGCAGCTTGGGAGGAGCTCCCGGGATATATAATTCACCCCTCCACTTT. As protein: CASSLGGAPGIYNSPLHF. The V gene is TRBV5-1, the J gene TRBJ1-6; D is unclear. Germline V gene data show CDR1 as SGHRS and CDR2 as YFSETQ. The CDR3 loop spans 18 amino acids. Trimming took 0 bases from V and 4 from J, leaving 17 bases between them.

Of note for this clone: Other DNA sequences of this sample code for an identical CDR3. V is TRBV30 and J is TRBJ2-1, with D perhaps TRBD1 (5 bases). Germline CDR1 reads GTSNPN; CDR2 reads SVGIG (reference sequence). Trimming left V 4 bases short and J 6 bases short, with 10 bases between. The CDR3 length is 12 residues. The DNA for the CDR3 is TGTGCCTGGACCAGGGTGGGCAATGAGCAGTTCTTC. Amino acid sequence: CAWTRVGNEQFF.

The rearrangement links TRBV7-2 to TRBJ2-4, with D perhaps matching TRBD1 (5 bases). Germline CDR1 SGHTA, CDR2 FQGNSA. The V end lost 2 bases, the J end lost 0 bases, and 5 bases lay between the germline ends. CDR3 length: 14 residues. Here the CDR3 reads CASSLQGAKNIQYF. DNA for the CDR3: TGTGCCAGCAGCTTACAGGGAGCCAAAAACATTCAGTACTTC.